This T cell receptor (beta chain) comes out of a study of graft-versus-host responses after intestinal transplantation. Overall study: Those transplanted obtained multivisceral, liver-intestinal, or isolated intestinal grafts. Among the recipients, all got anti-thymocyte globulin induction and then tacrolimus and steroids for roughly three years.

To note about this clone: The antigen is unknown.

Study outcomes and limitations: Among recipient marrow samples, GvH clones were found; some appeared first in ileum or blood.

Looked up from germline, CDR1 is MNHEY and CDR2 is SVGAGI. The CDR3 covers 14 residues. The trim removed 6 bases at V and 5 bases at J, leaving 10 bases unmatched. Some clones are missing from TCRdb's copy, which holds only in-frame ones; the method was immunoSEQ multiplex PCR. The table lists 9,500 to 13,000 clones, about 91% of them singletons. This specimen consisted of PBMCs, obtained about 70 days after transplant. The V call is TRBV6-5, the J call TRBJ2-7; 7 bases agree with TRBD1. This receptor was identified in a human patient who received an intestinal transplant, so some T cells may come from the graft donor. CDR3 loop: CASSPGDRVDEQYF. CDR3 nucleotide sequence: TGTGCCAGCAGCCCCGGAGACAGGGTCGACGAGCAGTACTTC.